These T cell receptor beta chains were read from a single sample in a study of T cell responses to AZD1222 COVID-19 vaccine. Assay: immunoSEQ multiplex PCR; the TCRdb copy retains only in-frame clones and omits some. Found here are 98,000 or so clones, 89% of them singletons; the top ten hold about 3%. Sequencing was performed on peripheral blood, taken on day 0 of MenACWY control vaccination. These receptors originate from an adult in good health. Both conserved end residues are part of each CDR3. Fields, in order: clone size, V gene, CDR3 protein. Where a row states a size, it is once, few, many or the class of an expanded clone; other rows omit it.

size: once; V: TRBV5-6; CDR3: CASSLGGPKTNYGYTF
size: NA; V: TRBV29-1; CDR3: CSVDVGSGNTIYF
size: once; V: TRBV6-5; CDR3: CASRGQGAARAFF
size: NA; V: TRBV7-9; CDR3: CASSSTRTSGGADTQYF
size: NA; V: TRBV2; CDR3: CASSVSGQGFGYTF
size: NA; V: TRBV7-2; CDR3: CASSPYSGGGGYEQYF
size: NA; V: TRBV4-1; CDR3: CASSPGLQETQYF
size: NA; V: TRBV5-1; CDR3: CASSRPSGGHEQYF
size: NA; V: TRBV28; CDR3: CASRRDSQTQYF
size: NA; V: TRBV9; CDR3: CASSVSPGPYEQYF
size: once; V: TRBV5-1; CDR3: CASSPGTANTEAFF
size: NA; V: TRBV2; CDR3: CASSYDSEKLFF
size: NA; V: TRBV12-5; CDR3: CASGLYRGEEFF
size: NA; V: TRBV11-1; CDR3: CASSSRPSLEETQYF
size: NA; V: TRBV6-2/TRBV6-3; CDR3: CASSPTGTGLNTEAFF
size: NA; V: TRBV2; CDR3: CASSLDRVNTEAFF
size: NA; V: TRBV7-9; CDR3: CASSLQGGKNEKLFF
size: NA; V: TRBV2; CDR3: CASSVGVANEKLFF
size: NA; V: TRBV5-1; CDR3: CASSLAETQYF
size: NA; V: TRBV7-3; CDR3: CASSLNGGEQYF
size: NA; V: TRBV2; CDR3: CASSERLANTGELFF
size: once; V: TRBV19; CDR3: CASGQGAVGNQPQHF
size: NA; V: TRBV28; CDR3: CASTGSSYEQYF
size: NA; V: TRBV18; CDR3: CASSLRTGEGGYTF
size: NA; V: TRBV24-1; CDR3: CATSDGYQEPQYF
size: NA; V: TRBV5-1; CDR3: CASSLTGTTQETQYF
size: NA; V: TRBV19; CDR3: CASSIGRGSYEQYF
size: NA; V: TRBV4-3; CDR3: CASSHSRVTGELFF
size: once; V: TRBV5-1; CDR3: CASSLASSGVSGDTQYF
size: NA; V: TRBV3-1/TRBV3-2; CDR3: CASSQGQGLYGYTF
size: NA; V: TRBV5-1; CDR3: CASSLDGKNEKLFF
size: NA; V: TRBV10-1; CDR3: CANNVASGDTQYF
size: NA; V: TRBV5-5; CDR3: CASSRVQTHNEQFF
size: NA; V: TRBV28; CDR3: CASISRSNTEAFF
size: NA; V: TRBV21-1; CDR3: CASSKMAGQGKRSSGNTIYF
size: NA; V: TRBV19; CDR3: CASSFDRGLGYTF
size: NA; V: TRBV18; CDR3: CASSPQGGTEAFF
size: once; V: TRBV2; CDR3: CASSVPTSSHGELFF
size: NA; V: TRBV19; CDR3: CASSPHLDRPLQETQYF
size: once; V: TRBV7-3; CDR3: CASSGGPFNEQYF
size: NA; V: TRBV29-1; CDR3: CSVEDGHRVGQYF
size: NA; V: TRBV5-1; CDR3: CASSLGWGAGANVLTF